Below are 12 T cell receptor beta chains sequenced from a single sample in a study of T cell changes during pregnancy in multiple sclerosis. This table comes from immunoSEQ multiplex PCR, and its TCRdb copy is limited to in-frame clones, with some not included. The sample lists 85,000 to 95,000 clones, 91% occurring once. The input for sequencing was peripheral blood, taken after pregnancy. The receptor set was obtained from a female donor in good health, enrolled as a control in a pregnancy study.

This rearrangement joins TRBV10-3 to TRBJ2-4; TRBD2 aligns across 12 bases. With 8 bases clipped from V and 7 bases from J, the junction kept 3 bases outside the gene matches. Germline assignment: CDR1 ENHRY and CDR2 SYGVKD. CDR3 size: 13 residues. CDR3 protein: CAIGLAGTNIQYF. DNA for the CDR3: TGTGCCATCGGACTAGCGGGGACTAACATTCAGTACTTC.

The gene calls are TRBV7-2 and TRBJ1-5, with 9 bases aligning to TRBD1. The ends lost 5 bases at V and 4 bases at J; junction bases unmatched: 6. CDR3 length equals 15 residues. Germline V gene sequence: CDR1 SGHTA, CDR2 FQGNSA. The CDR3 DNA reads TGTGCCAGCAGCCCGACAGGGGGGAATAATCAGCCCCAGCATTTT. The encoded protein is CASSPTGGNNQPQHF.

The J gene is TRBJ1-2, the V gene TRBV5-6; D call uncertain. This CDR3 comprises 15 residues. Trimming cost V 0 bases and J 5 bases, with 14 bases left between them. Looked up from germline, CDR1 is SGHDT and CDR2 is YYEEEE. The CDR3 region is CASSLEEAQRYGYTF. CDR3 coding DNA: TGTGCCAGCAGCTTGGAGGAGGCCCAAAGGTATGGCTACACCTTC.

This chain connects TRBV27 to TRBJ1-2, with 7 bases lining up with TRBD1. The CDR3 covers 14 residues. V was clipped by 10 bases and J by 0 bases; unmatched bases: 8. The germline gives CDR1 MNHEY, CDR2 SMNVEV (reference sequence). The chain's CDR3 is CATKGGDSNYGYTF. CDR3 bases: TGTGCCACCAAAGGGGGCGACTCTAACTATGGCTACACCTTC.

The rearrangement links TRBV9 to TRBJ2-1; D is unclear. The ends were cut back, 0 bases at V and 14 bases at J, with 15 bases in the middle. From germline, CDR1 is SGDLS and CDR2 YYNGEE. This CDR3 has 13 residues. Here the CDR3 DNA reads TGTGCCAGCAGCGTAGATGGCGACCTGCGGAAGTTCTTC. Amino acid sequence: CASSVDGDLRKFF.

The chain carries TRBV6-1 and TRBJ2-2; possible D gene TRBD2, 6 bases. Trimming left V 6 bases short and J 0 bases short, with 8 bases between. Per germline, CDR1 MNHNS and CDR2 SASEGT. The CDR3 loop spans 14 amino acids. CDR3 sequence: CASRGTSNTGELFF. In DNA form, the CDR3 reads TGTGCCAGCAGAGGGACTTCGAACACCGGGGAGCTGTTTTTT.

V usage is TRBV5-1 and J usage is TRBJ2-5, with TRBD2 matching 8 bases. Gene TRBJ2-7 matches the end of the DNA better, so the J call may be wrong. The CDR3 extends over 15 amino acids. Germline V gives CDR1 SGHRS, CDR2 YFSETQ. The CDR3, as DNA: TGCGCCAGCAGACCCTCAGCGGGGGCCTCCTACGAGCAGTACTTC. This sequence encodes CASRPSAGASYEQYF.

As concerns this clone: The sample holds other DNA sequences that translate to the same CDR3. This chain joins TRBV5-1 and TRBJ1-1; 8 positions match TRBD1. Trimming removed 0 bases from V and 1 base from J; junction bases left unmatched: 2. Germline CDR1 and CDR2: SGHRS and YFSETQ. The length of the CDR3 is 15 residues. The CDR3 sequence: CASSLGGTGNTEAFF. Here the CDR3 DNA reads TGCGCCAGCAGCTTGGGTGGGACAGGGAACACTGAAGCTTTCTTT. Full variable domain (rest looked up from reference TRBV5-1 and TRBJ1-1): KAGVTQTPRYLIKTRGQQVTLSCSPISGHRSVSWYQQTPGQGLQFLFEYFSETQRNKGNFPGRFSGRQFSNSRSEMNVSTLELGDSALYLCASSLGGTGNTEAFFGQGTRLTVV.

This clone was recorded only once. The genes are TRBV5-1 and TRBJ2-7; the match to TRBD2 covers 7 bases. The CDR3 totals 13 residues. The V gene's germline CDR1 is SGHRS and CDR2 YFSETQ. Trimming took 4 bases from V and 3 from J; bases not matched to a gene: 4. The CDR3 protein is CASSLGTNYEQYF. The CDR3 DNA reads TGCGCCAGCAGCCTTGGGACTAACTACGAGCAGTACTTC.

The chain has TRBV9 and TRBJ2-4; a weak D match, TRBD1 (6 bases). This CDR3 is 14 amino acids long. Germline assignment: CDR1 SGDLS and CDR2 YYNGEE. The ends were cut back, 0 bases at V and 6 bases at J, with 10 bases in the middle. DNA for the CDR3: TGTGCCAGCAGCGTAGAGGGGGAACGAAACATTCAGTACTTC. This codes for CASSVEGERNIQYF.

Of note for this clone: One junction end does not reproduce the germline sequence, and a read error may be involved. The genes are TRBV6-5 and TRBJ1-2; maybe TRBD1 (5 bases). This CDR3 is 15 amino acids long. Germline assignment: CDR1 MNHEY and CDR2 SVGAGI. The CDR3 loop is CTSSYSTQGHYGYTF. In DNA form, the CDR3 reads TGTACCAGCAGTTACTCGACTCAGGGCCACTATGGCTACACCTTC.

The rearrangement links TRBV2 to TRBJ1-2; 10 nucleotides line up with TRBD1. This CDR3 contains 15 residues. In germline, CDR1 is SNHLY, CDR2 FYNNEI. Trimming at V came to 7 bases and at J to 3 bases, leaving 8 bases not matched to a gene. CDR3 sequence: CASTAGQGFYYGYTF. The CDR3 DNA follows: TGTGCCAGCACAGCGGGACAGGGGTTTTACTATGGCTACACCTTC.